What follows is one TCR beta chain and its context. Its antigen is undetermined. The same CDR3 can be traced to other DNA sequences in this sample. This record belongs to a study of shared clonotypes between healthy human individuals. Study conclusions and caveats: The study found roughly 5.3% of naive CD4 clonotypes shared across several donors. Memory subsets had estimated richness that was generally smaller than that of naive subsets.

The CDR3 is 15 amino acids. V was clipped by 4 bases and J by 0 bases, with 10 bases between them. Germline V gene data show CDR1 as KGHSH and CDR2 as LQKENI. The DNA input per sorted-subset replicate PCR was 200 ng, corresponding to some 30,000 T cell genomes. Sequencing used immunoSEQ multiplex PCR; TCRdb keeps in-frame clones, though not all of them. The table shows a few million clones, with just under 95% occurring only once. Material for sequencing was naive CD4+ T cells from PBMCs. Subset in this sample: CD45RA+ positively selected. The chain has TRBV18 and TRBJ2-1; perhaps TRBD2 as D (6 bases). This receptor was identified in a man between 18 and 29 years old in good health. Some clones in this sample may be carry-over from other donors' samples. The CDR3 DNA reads TGTGCCAGCTCACTTAGCGGTTACTCCTACAATGAGCAGTTCTTC. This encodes CASSLSGYSYNEQFF.